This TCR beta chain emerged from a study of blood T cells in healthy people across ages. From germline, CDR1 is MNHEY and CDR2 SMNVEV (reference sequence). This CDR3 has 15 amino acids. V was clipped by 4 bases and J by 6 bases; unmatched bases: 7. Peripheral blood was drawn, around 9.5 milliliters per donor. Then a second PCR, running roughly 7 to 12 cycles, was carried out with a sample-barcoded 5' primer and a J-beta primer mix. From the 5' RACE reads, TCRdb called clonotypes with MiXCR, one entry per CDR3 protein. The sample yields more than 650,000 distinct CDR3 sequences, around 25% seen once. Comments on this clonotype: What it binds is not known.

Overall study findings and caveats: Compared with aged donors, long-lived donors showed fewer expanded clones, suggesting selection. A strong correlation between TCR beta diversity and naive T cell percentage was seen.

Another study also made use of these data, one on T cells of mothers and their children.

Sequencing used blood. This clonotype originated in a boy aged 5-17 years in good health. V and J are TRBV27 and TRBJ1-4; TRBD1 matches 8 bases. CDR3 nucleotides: TGTGCCAGCAGTTCCCAGGGGGCAGTGGATGAAAAACTGTTTTTT. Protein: CASSSQGAVDEKLFF.